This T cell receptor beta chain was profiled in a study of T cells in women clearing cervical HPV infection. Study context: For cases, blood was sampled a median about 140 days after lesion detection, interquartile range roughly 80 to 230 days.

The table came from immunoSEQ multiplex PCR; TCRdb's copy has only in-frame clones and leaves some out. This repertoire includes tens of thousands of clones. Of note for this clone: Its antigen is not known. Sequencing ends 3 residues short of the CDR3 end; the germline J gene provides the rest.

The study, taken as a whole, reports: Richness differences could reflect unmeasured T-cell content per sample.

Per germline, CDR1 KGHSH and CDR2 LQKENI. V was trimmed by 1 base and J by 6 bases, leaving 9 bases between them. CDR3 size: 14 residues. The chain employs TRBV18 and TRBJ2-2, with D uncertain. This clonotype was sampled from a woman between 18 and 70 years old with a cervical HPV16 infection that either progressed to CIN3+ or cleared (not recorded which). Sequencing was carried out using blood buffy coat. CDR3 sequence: CASSPLASSGELFF. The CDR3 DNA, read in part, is TGTGCCAGCTCACCACTGGCTAGTTCCGGGGAG.